The source of this T cell receptor (beta chain) is a study of OX40 agonist ivuxolimab in advanced cancers. In the study overall: Age averaged around 58 years (range 23 to 79), and more than 80% were male.

As for this clone: Its antigen is unknown.

Assay used: immunoSEQ multiplex PCR; TCRdb lists only in-frame clones, some missing. The sample lists roughly 71,000 clones; approximately 88% were seen once. The CDR3 is made up of 15 amino acids. Per germline, CDR1 SGHAT and CDR2 FQNNGV. Germline trimming cut 1 base from V and 4 bases from J; bases unmatched to any gene: 6. Study-level findings and limits: In a subset of nonresponders, normalized T-cell clonal expansion was also low. Expanded clones were, on average, more numerous among CD8+ T cells than CD4+.

Source: CD4+ or CD8+ T cells sorted from blood, taken in a trial of the OX40 agonist ivuxolimab. The gene calls are TRBV11-2 and TRBJ1-2; 7 bases align to TRBD1. The TCR sequence derives from an adult with an advanced solid tumor such as melanoma, head and neck, liver or kidney cancer. Written as DNA, the CDR3 is TGTGCCAGCAGCTTAGGGTGGACAGGCCCCTATGGCTACACCTTC. Protein product: CASSLGWTGPYGYTF.